The 10 T cell receptor beta chains below all came from one sample that was sequenced in a study of shared clonotypes between healthy human individuals. Clones were sequenced by immunoSEQ multiplex PCR, and TCRdb holds only the in-frame ones, with some missing. There are approximately 1.4 million clones in the sample; 95% to 99% occur only once, and roughly 0.45% lies in the top ten. Input material: naive CD4+ T cells sorted from blood. Subset given: CD45RA+ positively selected. The receptors were gathered from a man aged 30 to 45 in good health.

The chain employs TRBV28 and TRBJ1-2; D possibly corresponds to TRBD1 (6 bases). The V gene's germline CDR1 is MDHEN and CDR2 SYDVKM. The V and J ends lost 5 bases and 2 bases respectively, with 15 bases between them. CDR3 length: 15 amino acids. The DNA for the CDR3 is TGTGCCAGCAGTCACGCGGGGGGCGCCAACTATGGCTACACCTTC. As protein: CASSHAGGANYGYTF.

The chain has TRBV28 and TRBJ1-4; 10 bases agree with TRBD1. After removal of 5 bases from V and 8 bases from J, the junction contained 11 bases not matched to a gene. Looked up from germline, CDR1 is MDHEN and CDR2 is SYDVKM. This CDR3 has 16 amino acids. In nucleotides, the CDR3 is TGTGCCAGCAGTCTCCGGGGAGGGACAGGGGAAGAAAAACTGTTTTTT. Protein product: CASSLRGGTGEEKLFF. The variable domain in full, completed from reference TRBV28 and TRBJ1-4, reads DVKVTQSSRYLVKRTGEKVFLECVQDMDHENMFWYRQDPGLGLRLIYFSYDVKMKEKGDIPEGYSVSREKKERFSLILESASTNQTSMYLCASSLRGGTGEEKLFFGSGTQLSVL.

The chain joins TRBV5-1 to TRBJ2-5; 7 bases map to TRBD1. Germline trimming cut 2 bases from V and 5 bases from J; bases unmatched to any gene: 12. The CDR3 length is 16 residues. CDR1 and CDR2 (germline): SGHRS, YFSETQ. The CDR3 bases are TGCGCCAGCAGCTTCTTAAGACAGGGCCGATGGGAGACCCAGTACTTC. It specifies CASSFLRQGRWETQYF.

The chain has TRBV11-2 and TRBJ2-1; weak D call: TRBD2 (6 bases). Germline V gives CDR1 SGHAT, CDR2 FQNNGV. Trimming left V 1 base short and J 5 bases short, with 15 bases between. The CDR3 sequence is 16 residues long. DNA of the CDR3: TGTGCCAGCAGCTTAGGACCCGTGACTAGGGACAATGAGCAGTTCTTC. Translation gives CASSLGPVTRDNEQFF.

This chain uses TRBV5-5 with TRBJ1-1, with D possibly being TRBD1 (5 bases). With 4 bases removed from V and 7 bases from J, the gap between germline ends came to 17 bases. Per the germline V gene, CDR1 is SGHKS and CDR2 is YYEKEE (reference sequence). This CDR3 contains 14 residues. CDR3 sequence (DNA): TGTGCCAGCAGCCTAGCGCGGGGGACGGGTGAAGCTTTCTTT. Its translation: CASSLARGTGEAFF.

The rearrangement joins TRBV9 to TRBJ2-1; maybe TRBD2 (5 bases). This CDR3 is built from 16 residues. Germline V CDR1 and CDR2: SGDLS, YYNGEE. V shed 3 bases and J shed 0 bases, with 13 bases lying between them. CDR3 amino acids: CASSGGTRSSYNEQFF. The CDR3 DNA follows: TGTGCCAGCAGCGGAGGTACTAGGAGCTCCTACAATGAGCAGTTCTTC.

This rearrangement joins TRBV7-2 to TRBJ1-1; D not resolved. Germline CDR1 and CDR2: SGHTA and FQGNSA. The CDR3 runs 14 residues. V was shortened by 1 base and J by 2 bases, with 8 bases between the two germline ends. CDR3 nucleotide sequence: TGTGCCAGCAGCTTAGGGGTGGGAAACACTGAAGCTTTCTTT. Residues: CASSLGVGNTEAFF.

The V gene is TRBV9, the J gene TRBJ2-7; D gene unclear. Germline assignment: CDR1 SGDLS and CDR2 YYNGEE. Trimming shortened V by 3 bases and J by 4 bases, and 11 bases separated the two germline ends. The CDR3 is 13 amino acids. The CDR3 DNA reads TGTGCCAGCAGCGACGACAACGAATACGAGCAGTACTTC. This translates into CASSDDNEYEQYF. The variable domain in full, completed from reference TRBV9 and TRBJ2-7, reads DSGVTQTPKHLITATGQRVTLRCSPRSGDLSVYWYQQSLDQGLQFLIQYYNGEERAKGNILERFSAQQFPDLHSELNLSSLELGDSALYFCASSDDNEYEQYFGPGTRLTVT.

With respect to this clone: This sample also contains other DNA sequences that code for the same CDR3. The chain links TRBV20-1 to TRBJ2-1; no firm D call. V dropped 0 bases and J dropped 7 bases, with 4 bases sitting between them. The CDR3 has 11 residues. The germline V gene has CDR1 DFQATT and CDR2 SNEGSKA (reference sequence). The CDR3 loop reads CSARDRNEQFF. CDR3 nucleotides: TGCAGTGCTAGAGATAGAAATGAGCAGTTCTTC.

The J gene is TRBJ1-1, the V gene TRBV27; no clear D gene. V gave up 0 bases and J gave up 1 base, with 12 bases separating them. Germline CDR1 reads MNHEY; CDR2 reads SMNVEV (reference sequence). The CDR3 is made up of 16 amino acids. The CDR3 sequence: CASSLSGGRSNTEAFF. CDR3 coding DNA: TGTGCCAGCAGTTTATCGGGCGGCAGATCGAACACTGAAGCTTTCTTT.